Listed below are T cell receptor beta chains from one sample, sequenced in a study of T cell changes during pregnancy in multiple sclerosis. Method: immunoSEQ multiplex PCR; TCRdb's copy keeps in-frame clones and lacks some. Counted here are around 62,000 clones, roughly nine tenths occurring once; the ten biggest clones make up around 2.3%. Sequences were derived from peripheral blood, sampled in the first trimester of pregnancy. The receptors stem from a female donor with multiple sclerosis, enrolled in a pregnancy study. Both conserved end residues are part of each CDR3. D genes are given only for firm matches. The size entry is marked missing in some rows and otherwise reads once, few, many or a size class.

V gene: TRBV4-2; J gene: TRBJ2-1; clone size: once; D gene: TRBD2; CDR3 protein: CASSQRLAGGSDEQFF; CDR3 DNA: TGTGCCAGCAGCCAAAGACTAGCGGGGGGGTCGGATGAGCAGTTCTTC
V gene: TRBV7-2; J gene: TRBJ2-7; clone size: .; D gene: TRBD1; CDR3 protein: CASSLAIQGAYEQYF; CDR3 DNA: TGTGCCAGCAGCTTAGCGATACAGGGGGCTTACGAGCAGTACTTC
V gene: TRBV6-5; J gene: TRBJ2-7; clone size: once; D gene: TRBD1; CDR3 protein: CASSRSDRVAYEQYF; CDR3 DNA: TGTGCCAGCAGCCGATCTGACAGGGTGGCCTACGAGCAGTACTTC
V gene: TRBV6-1; J gene: TRBJ1-3; clone size: .; D gene: .; CDR3 protein: CASSVVRPTASGNTIYF; CDR3 DNA: TGTGCCAGCAGTGTTGTGCGGCCGACCGCCTCTGGAAACACCATATATTTT
V gene: TRBV18; J gene: TRBJ1-1; clone size: .; D gene: TRBD1; CDR3 protein: CASSPIEGQLKNTEAFF; CDR3 DNA: TGTGCCAGCTCACCTATTGAGGGACAGCTAAAGAACACTGAAGCTTTCTTT
V gene: TRBV29-1; J gene: TRBJ2-7; clone size: .; D gene: .; CDR3 protein: CSVVSEGRQGPYEQYF; CDR3 DNA: TGCAGCGTTGTCTCGGAGGGGCGACAGGGACCCTACGAGCAGTACTTC
V gene: TRBV6-4; J gene: TRBJ1-1; clone size: .; D gene: .; CDR3 protein: CASSGEQGTEAFF; CDR3 DNA: TGTGCCAGCAGTGGAGAACAGGGCACTGAAGCTTTCTTT
V gene: TRBV10-3; J gene: TRBJ1-2; clone size: .; D gene: .; CDR3 protein: CAISDNRDYGYTF; CDR3 DNA: TGTGCCATCAGTGACAACCGGGACTATGGCTACACCTTC
V gene: TRBV7-2; J gene: TRBJ2-1; clone size: .; D gene: .; CDR3 protein: CASSLVRDSSSYNEQFF; CDR3 DNA: TGTGCCAGCAGCTTAGTCAGGGACTCTAGCTCCTACAATGAGCAGTTCTTC
V gene: TRBV2; J gene: TRBJ2-5; clone size: .; D gene: TRBD1; CDR3 protein: CADGDRGGETQYF; CDR3 DNA: TGTGCCGACGGGGACAGGGGCGGGGAGACCCAGTACTTC
V gene: TRBV2; J gene: TRBJ2-2; clone size: .; D gene: .; CDR3 protein: CASRTGTPAPTNTGELFF; CDR3 DNA: TGTGCCAGCAGGACCGGGACTCCTGCCCCCACGAACACCGGGGAGCTGTTTTTT
V gene: TRBV6-1; J gene: TRBJ1-5; clone size: few; D gene: .; CDR3 protein: CASSVINSNQPQHF; CDR3 DNA: TGTGCCAGCAGTGTTATAAATAGCAATCAGCCCCAGCATTTT